Listed below are T cell receptor beta chains from one sample, sequenced in a study of T-cell memory formation after mild COVID-19. TCRdb recomputed calls from the 5' RACE reads with MiXCR, one row per CDR3 protein. The data contain approximately 300,000 distinct CDR3 sequences, approximately 19% of them seen just once; the ten biggest clones take up under 25%. The source material was PBMCs or a T cell subset sorted from them (not recorded which). These receptors all stem from a man in his late teens or twenties who had mild COVID-19 (a few samples of this study predate the infection). Cell type and time point are not known. Both conserved end residues are part of each CDR3. D genes are given only for firm matches. Some rows mark clone size as missing; the rest say once, few, many or name a class of expanded clone.

J gene: TRBJ1-6
clone size: few
D gene: NA
V gene: TRBV5-6
CDR3 protein: CASSLAAGLVSPLHF
CDR3 DNA: TGTGCCAGCAGCTTGGCTGCAGGGTTGGTTTCACCCCTCCACTTT

J gene: TRBJ2-3
clone size: many
D gene: NA
V gene: TRBV6-6
CDR3 protein: CASSLRVTDTQYF
CDR3 DNA: TGTGCCAGCAGTTTAAGGGTCACAGATACGCAGTATTTT

J gene: TRBJ2-5
clone size: NA
D gene: TRBD2
V gene: TRBV20-1
CDR3 protein: CSAGDDTAGAKETQYF
CDR3 DNA: TGCAGTGCTGGGGACGATACAGCGGGGGCGAAAGAGACCCAGTACTTC

J gene: TRBJ1-2
clone size: NA
D gene: TRBD1
V gene: TRBV12-3/TRBV12-4
CDR3 protein: CASSTGVQGYTF
CDR3 DNA: TGTGCCAGCAGTACAGGGGTGCAGGGCTACACCTTC

J gene: TRBJ2-3
clone size: few
D gene: TRBD2
V gene: TRBV20-1
CDR3 protein: CSLLRGGMGTDTQYF
CDR3 DNA: TGCAGCCTCCTCCGGGGGGGTATGGGCACAGATACGCAGTATTTT

J gene: TRBJ1-1
clone size: NA
D gene: TRBD1
V gene: TRBV19
CDR3 protein: CASSRQGLLTEAFF
CDR3 DNA: TGTGCCAGTAGTCGACAGGGGTTGCTTACTGAAGCTTTCTTT

J gene: TRBJ1-5
clone size: once
D gene: TRBD1
V gene: TRBV7-2
CDR3 protein: CASSFTGGPDQPQHF
CDR3 DNA: TGTGCCAGCAGCTTCACAGGGGGTCCGGATCAGCCCCAGCATTTT

J gene: TRBJ1-1
clone size: NA
D gene: TRBD1
V gene: TRBV4-3
CDR3 protein: CASSQESFRQGAQTRRTTEAFF
CDR3 DNA: TGCGCCAGCAGCCAAGAGAGCTTCAGACAGGGGGCGCAGACCCGCCGAACCACTGAAGCTTTCTTT

J gene: TRBJ1-2
clone size: few
D gene: TRBD1
V gene: TRBV5-1
CDR3 protein: CASSARTGDGYTF
CDR3 DNA: TGCGCCAGCAGCGCCAGGACAGGGGATGGCTACACCTTC

J gene: TRBJ2-5
clone size: NA
D gene: NA
V gene: TRBV4-3
CDR3 protein: CASSQDVGRTETQYF
CDR3 DNA: TGCGCCAGCAGCCAAGATGTCGGCCGGACGGAGACCCAGTACTTC

J gene: TRBJ1-6
clone size: few
D gene: NA
V gene: TRBV5-6
CDR3 protein: CASSLVGGHLFSPLHF
CDR3 DNA: TGTGCCAGCAGCTTGGTCGGCGGCCACTTGTTTTCACCCCTCCACTTT

J gene: TRBJ2-7
clone size: few
D gene: NA
V gene: TRBV5-1
CDR3 protein: CASSLGTGKNSYEQYF
CDR3 DNA: TGCGCCAGCAGCTTGGGTACAGGGAAAAATTCCTACGAGCAGTACTTC

J gene: TRBJ2-5
clone size: many
D gene: TRBD1
V gene: TRBV28
CDR3 protein: CASSREGTDARETQYF
CDR3 DNA: TGTGCCAGCAGCCGCGAGGGGACAGACGCTCGAGAGACCCAGTACTTC

J gene: TRBJ1-1
clone size: few
D gene: TRBD1
V gene: TRBV10-3
CDR3 protein: CAIRGRGRREAFF
CDR3 DNA: TGTGCCATCAGAGGCAGGGGGCGGAGGGAAGCTTTCTTT

J gene: TRBJ2-1
clone size: NA
D gene: NA
V gene: TRBV29-1
CDR3 protein: CSASIATINEQFF
CDR3 DNA: TGCAGCGCCTCCATAGCCACGATCAATGAGCAGTTCTTC

J gene: TRBJ2-1
clone size: few
D gene: TRBD2
V gene: TRBV4-3
CDR3 protein: CASSQELMASGGRGNEQFF
CDR3 DNA: TGCGCCAGCAGCCAAGAATTGATGGCTAGCGGGGGGCGGGGGAATGAGCAGTTCTTC

J gene: TRBJ1-2
clone size: few
D gene: TRBD1
V gene: TRBV28
CDR3 protein: CASSPPGTGNYGYTF
CDR3 DNA: TGTGCCAGCAGTCCCCCTGGGACAGGGAACTATGGCTACACCTTC

J gene: TRBJ2-1
clone size: NA
D gene: NA
V gene: TRBV20-1
CDR3 protein: CSASFRVPPNEQFF
CDR3 DNA: TGCAGTGCTAGCTTCCGGGTACCCCCCAATGAGCAGTTCTTC

J gene: TRBJ2-4
clone size: many
D gene: NA
V gene: TRBV29-1
CDR3 protein: CSVEVGGKNIQYF
CDR3 DNA: TGCAGCGTTGAAGTAGGGGGCAAAAACATTCAGTACTTC

J gene: TRBJ1-1
clone size: few
D gene: NA
V gene: TRBV28
CDR3 protein: CASRRDIPTEAFF
CDR3 DNA: TGTGCCAGCAGAAGGGACATACCCACTGAAGCTTTCTTT

J gene: TRBJ2-1
clone size: few
D gene: NA
V gene: TRBV5-1
CDR3 protein: CASSLSQGSNEQFF
CDR3 DNA: TGCGCCAGCAGCTTGTCACAGGGCTCTAATGAGCAGTTCTTC

J gene: TRBJ2-3
clone size: NA
D gene: NA
V gene: TRBV9
CDR3 protein: CASSSEVRGNTDTQYF
CDR3 DNA: TGTGCCAGCAGCTCAGAGGTCCGGGGGAACACAGATACGCAGTATTTT

J gene: TRBJ1-5
clone size: NA
D gene: TRBD1
V gene: TRBV7-2
CDR3 protein: CASSWGQRYQPQHF
CDR3 DNA: TGTGCCAGCAGCTGGGGACAGCGTTATCAGCCCCAGCATTTT

J gene: TRBJ2-7
clone size: many
D gene: TRBD1
V gene: TRBV18
CDR3 protein: CASSSTGVSEQYF
CDR3 DNA: TGTGCCAGCTCATCAACAGGGGTTAGCGAGCAGTACTTC

J gene: TRBJ1-1
clone size: NA
D gene: NA
V gene: TRBV7-6
CDR3 protein: CASSPTGWNTEAFF
CDR3 DNA: TGTGCCAGCAGCCCCACGGGGTGGAACACTGAAGCTTTCTTT

J gene: TRBJ1-2
clone size: few
D gene: TRBD1
V gene: TRBV7-9
CDR3 protein: CASSLATGRGYTF
CDR3 DNA: TGTGCCAGCAGCTTAGCGACAGGGAGAGGCTACACCTTC

J gene: TRBJ1-1
clone size: few
D gene: NA
V gene: TRBV20-1
CDR3 protein: CSASYGRKEAFF
CDR3 DNA: TGCAGTGCTAGCTACGGGAGGAAAGAAGCTTTCTTT

J gene: TRBJ2-7
clone size: few
D gene: NA
V gene: TRBV6-5
CDR3 protein: CASSYRGRNNEQYF
CDR3 DNA: TGTGCCAGCAGTTACAGAGGGAGGAACAACGAGCAGTACTTC

J gene: TRBJ2-3
clone size: few
D gene: TRBD2
V gene: TRBV4-3
CDR3 protein: CASSPGLADSTDTQYF
CDR3 DNA: TGCGCCAGCAGCCCGGGACTAGCGGATAGCACAGATACGCAGTATTTT

J gene: TRBJ1-2
clone size: NA
D gene: NA
V gene: TRBV4-1
CDR3 protein: CASSQGLGGGGYGYTF
CDR3 DNA: TGCGCCAGCAGCCAAGGGCTGGGGGGGGGCGGCTATGGCTACACCTTC

J gene: TRBJ2-3
clone size: few
D gene: TRBD1
V gene: TRBV6-5
CDR3 protein: CASSYRTQGGTDTQYF
CDR3 DNA: TGTGCCAGCAGTTACAGAACGCAGGGGGGCACAGATACGCAGTATTTT

J gene: TRBJ2-3
clone size: NA
D gene: TRBD2
V gene: TRBV7-9
CDR3 protein: CASSLATSGNTDTQYF
CDR3 DNA: TGTGCCAGCAGCTTAGCGACTAGCGGGAACACAGATACGCAGTATTTT

J gene: TRBJ2-1
clone size: few
D gene: NA
V gene: TRBV6-2/TRBV6-3
CDR3 protein: CASRSSTRLQFF
CDR3 DNA: TGTGCCAGCAGGTCTAGTACTAGACTGCAGTTCTTC

J gene: TRBJ2-5
clone size: NA
D gene: TRBD2
V gene: TRBV7-2
CDR3 protein: CASSATSGGKETQYF
CDR3 DNA: TGTGCCAGCAGCGCCACTAGCGGGGGGAAAGAGACCCAGTACTTC

J gene: TRBJ2-3
clone size: NA
D gene: TRBD1
V gene: TRBV7-8
CDR3 protein: CASSPRTGGRTDTQYF
CDR3 DNA: TGTGCCAGCAGCCCGAGGACAGGGGGCCGCACAGATACGCAGTATTTT

J gene: TRBJ1-4
clone size: NA
D gene: NA
V gene: TRBV4-1
CDR3 protein: CASSQRSGLEGEKLFF
CDR3 DNA: TGCGCCAGCAGCCAAAGGTCGGGACTCGAGGGCGAAAAACTGTTTTTT

J gene: TRBJ2-5
clone size: NA
D gene: NA
V gene: TRBV12-3/TRBV12-4
CDR3 protein: CASSEGQQETQYF
CDR3 DNA: TGTGCCAGCAGTGAAGGACAGCAAGAGACCCAGTACTTC

J gene: TRBJ2-2
clone size: few
D gene: NA
V gene: TRBV18
CDR3 protein: CASSQTGELFF
CDR3 DNA: TGTGCCAGCTCCCAAACCGGGGAGCTGTTTTTT

J gene: TRBJ2-5
clone size: NA
D gene: TRBD2
V gene: TRBV29-1
CDR3 protein: CSVVLAGSQETQYF
CDR3 DNA: TGCAGCGTTGTTCTAGCGGGGTCTCAAGAGACCCAGTACTTC

J gene: TRBJ2-3
clone size: few
D gene: NA
V gene: TRBV10-2
CDR3 protein: CASSEYSDTQYF
CDR3 DNA: TGCGCCAGCAGTGAGTATTCAGATACGCAGTATTTT

J gene: TRBJ2-6
clone size: NA
D gene: TRBD1
V gene: TRBV6-1
CDR3 protein: CASSARLRDSSTGANVLTF
CDR3 DNA: TGTGCCAGCAGCGCCCGCCTCAGGGACAGCTCAACTGGGGCCAACGTCCTGACTTTC

J gene: TRBJ1-2
clone size: NA
D gene: NA
V gene: TRBV6-5
CDR3 protein: CASREQGPDGYTF
CDR3 DNA: TGTGCCAGCAGAGAACAGGGTCCTGATGGCTACACCTTC

J gene: TRBJ1-4
clone size: NA
D gene: NA
V gene: TRBV5-4
CDR3 protein: CASSSQGRREKLFF
CDR3 DNA: TGTGCCAGCAGCTCCCAGGGGAGGCGGGAAAAACTGTTTTTT

J gene: TRBJ2-3
clone size: NA
D gene: NA
V gene: TRBV24-1
CDR3 protein: CATSDPSEGTQYF
CDR3 DNA: TGTGCCACCAGTGATCCGTCGGAAGGCACGCAGTATTTT

J gene: TRBJ2-7
clone size: NA
D gene: NA
V gene: TRBV20-1
CDR3 protein: CSARDGQVPSYEQYF
CDR3 DNA: TGCAGTGCTAGAGATGGGCAGGTCCCCTCCTACGAGCAGTACTTC

J gene: TRBJ2-3
clone size: NA
D gene: TRBD2
V gene: TRBV7-2
CDR3 protein: CASTTGGSADTQYF
CDR3 DNA: TGTGCCAGCACCACGGGGGGGTCGGCAGATACGCAGTATTTT

J gene: TRBJ2-6
clone size: NA
D gene: NA
V gene: TRBV3-1
CDR3 protein: CASSRQNSGANVLTF
CDR3 DNA: TGTGCCAGCAGCCGACAGAACTCTGGGGCCAACGTCCTGACTTTC